Listed below are T cell receptor beta chains from one sample, sequenced in a study of early T cells in non-severe SARS-CoV-2 infection. TCRdb processed the 5' RACE reads anew with MiXCR; each CDR3 protein has one entry. Of roughly 55,000 distinct CDR3 sequences listed, approximately 15% were seen once; the top ten hold 9% to 10%. Sequenced here: whole blood, sampled at baseline. These receptors all stem from an adult who was a healthcare worker with PCR-confirmed SARS-CoV-2 infection or an uninfected control (not recorded which). Each CDR3 is given with its conserved first and last residue. A D gene is named only where the DNA matches it firmly. Some rows have no size entry. The others give once, few or many, or a class for an expanded clone.

D gene: TRBD1; clone size: NA; J gene: TRBJ1-5; V gene: TRBV6-5; CDR3 protein: CASRGQGPYSNQPQHF; CDR3 DNA: TGTGCCAGCCGGGGACAGGGGCCTTATAGCAATCAGCCCCAGCATTTT
D gene: NA; clone size: many; J gene: TRBJ2-5; V gene: TRBV12-3/TRBV12-4; CDR3 protein: CASSPRDLQETQYF; CDR3 DNA: TGTGCCAGCAGTCCCCGGGACCTCCAAGAGACCCAGTACTTC
D gene: NA; clone size: NA; J gene: TRBJ1-5; V gene: TRBV6-1; CDR3 protein: CASSENLFGGQQPQHF; CDR3 DNA: TGTGCCAGCAGTGAAAACCTTTTCGGGGGCCAGCAGCCCCAGCATTTT
D gene: NA; clone size: NA; J gene: TRBJ2-7; V gene: TRBV6-1; CDR3 protein: CASSEAVSDQSYEQYF; CDR3 DNA: TGTGCCAGCAGTGAAGCGGTTTCGGATCAATCCTACGAGCAGTACTTC
D gene: NA; clone size: NA; J gene: TRBJ1-4; V gene: TRBV28; CDR3 protein: CASSPLGGANEKLFF; CDR3 DNA: TGTGCCAGCAGTCCCCTTGGGGGGGCAAATGAAAAACTGTTTTTT
D gene: TRBD2; clone size: many; J gene: TRBJ2-2; V gene: TRBV7-3; CDR3 protein: CASSPMTLAGTGELFF; CDR3 DNA: TGTGCCAGCAGCCCAATGACTCTAGCGGGAACCGGGGAGCTGTTTTTT
D gene: NA; clone size: many; J gene: TRBJ2-1; V gene: TRBV4-2; CDR3 protein: CASSQGGAVSYNEQFF; CDR3 DNA: TGTGCCAGCAGCCAAGGGGGGGCCGTCTCCTACAATGAGCAGTTCTTC
D gene: NA; clone size: few; J gene: TRBJ2-2; V gene: TRBV7-9; CDR3 protein: CASSLEPDTNTGELFF; CDR3 DNA: TGTGCCAGCAGCTTAGAGCCGGATACGAACACCGGGGAGCTGTTTTTT
D gene: NA; clone size: once; J gene: TRBJ2-5; V gene: TRBV10-2; CDR3 protein: CASNPDSSQETQYF; CDR3 DNA: TGCGCCAGCAATCCAGACTCTTCGCAAGAGACCCAGTACTTC
D gene: NA; clone size: NA; J gene: TRBJ2-7; V gene: TRBV5-1; CDR3 protein: CASSLGGLSSPEQYF; CDR3 DNA: TGCGCCAGCAGCTTGGGGGGGCTATCATCCCCGGAACAGTACTTC
D gene: TRBD2; clone size: many; J gene: TRBJ2-1; V gene: TRBV20-1; CDR3 protein: CSARLRPFAGGKNEQFF; CDR3 DNA: TGCAGTGCTAGACTTAGGCCCTTTGCGGGGGGGAAGAATGAGCAGTTCTTC
D gene: TRBD1; clone size: few; J gene: TRBJ1-2; V gene: TRBV7-6; CDR3 protein: CASSRTGNYGYTF; CDR3 DNA: TGTGCCAGCAGCCGGACAGGGAACTATGGCTACACCTTC
D gene: TRBD2; clone size: many; J gene: TRBJ2-5; V gene: TRBV20-1; CDR3 protein: CSAIDPPGLAGYRQETQYF; CDR3 DNA: TGCAGTGCTATTGACCCCCCGGGACTAGCGGGGTATCGACAAGAGACCCAGTACTTC
D gene: NA; clone size: few; J gene: TRBJ1-2; V gene: TRBV10-2; CDR3 protein: CASSDSGRSNYGYTF; CDR3 DNA: TGCGCCAGCAGTGATTCCGGTAGGAGCAACTATGGCTACACCTTC
D gene: TRBD1; clone size: NA; J gene: TRBJ2-7; V gene: TRBV11-3; CDR3 protein: CASSLGDSHSGQYF; CDR3 DNA: TGTGCCAGCAGCTTAGGGGACAGCCACTCGGGGCAGTACTTC
D gene: NA; clone size: many; J gene: TRBJ1-2; V gene: TRBV12-3/TRBV12-4; CDR3 protein: CASSLREWTPDGYTF; CDR3 DNA: TGTGCCAGCAGTTTGCGGGAGTGGACCCCCGATGGCTACACCTTC
D gene: TRBD1; clone size: few; J gene: TRBJ2-7; V gene: TRBV28; CDR3 protein: CASSLPAGGYEQYF; CDR3 DNA: TGTGCCAGCAGTTTACCGGCAGGGGGCTACGAGCAGTACTTC
D gene: NA; clone size: many; J gene: TRBJ2-1; V gene: TRBV5-4; CDR3 protein: CASSPPDNEQFF; CDR3 DNA: TGTGCCAGCAGCCCCCCTGACAATGAGCAGTTCTTC
D gene: TRBD2; clone size: many; J gene: TRBJ2-7; V gene: TRBV7-2; CDR3 protein: CASSSATSGRSSYEQYF; CDR3 DNA: TGTGCCAGCAGCTCCGCCACTAGCGGGAGATCGTCCTACGAGCAGTACTTC
D gene: TRBD1; clone size: many; J gene: TRBJ2-1; V gene: TRBV7-8; CDR3 protein: CASSLAGTGVNEQFF; CDR3 DNA: TGTGCCAGCAGCTTAGCTGGGACAGGGGTCAATGAGCAGTTCTTC
D gene: NA; clone size: NA; J gene: TRBJ1-2; V gene: TRBV6-6; CDR3 protein: CASTRTANYGYTF; CDR3 DNA: TGTGCCAGCACCAGGACAGCAAACTATGGCTACACCTTC
D gene: TRBD2; clone size: NA; J gene: TRBJ2-1; V gene: TRBV7-8; CDR3 protein: CASSLVAGAYNEQFF; CDR3 DNA: TGTGCCAGCAGCTTAGTTGCGGGAGCCTACAATGAGCAGTTCTTC
D gene: NA; clone size: few; J gene: TRBJ2-7; V gene: TRBV28; CDR3 protein: CASSLLSYEQYF; CDR3 DNA: TGTGCCAGCAGTTTACTTTCCTACGAGCAGTACTTC
D gene: NA; clone size: NA; J gene: TRBJ2-7; V gene: TRBV4-1; CDR3 protein: CASSQDGHNRVNEQYF; CDR3 DNA: TGCGCCAGCAGCCAAGATGGACACAACAGGGTCAACGAGCAGTACTTC
D gene: NA; clone size: many; J gene: TRBJ2-7; V gene: TRBV6-5; CDR3 protein: CASSYSPNSYEQYF; CDR3 DNA: TGTGCCAGCAGTTACAGCCCGAACTCCTACGAGCAGTACTTC
D gene: NA; clone size: few; J gene: TRBJ2-7; V gene: TRBV28; CDR3 protein: CASSSDGFLHEQYF; CDR3 DNA: TGTGCCAGCAGTTCAGACGGATTCTTGCACGAGCAGTACTTC
D gene: TRBD1; clone size: few; J gene: TRBJ2-1; V gene: TRBV6-1; CDR3 protein: CASREKTGGTHNEQFF; CDR3 DNA: TGTGCCAGCAGGGAGAAAACAGGGGGAACCCACAATGAGCAGTTCTTC
D gene: TRBD2; clone size: NA; J gene: TRBJ2-1; V gene: TRBV11-3; CDR3 protein: CASSYTLERGSSYNEQFF; CDR3 DNA: TGTGCCAGCAGCTATACCCTCGAGCGGGGGAGCTCCTACAATGAGCAGTTCTTC
D gene: NA; clone size: many; J gene: TRBJ1-6; V gene: TRBV11-2; CDR3 protein: CASSLEGALNSPLHF; CDR3 DNA: TGTGCCAGCAGCTTAGAAGGGGCCCTCAATTCACCCCTCCACTTT
D gene: NA; clone size: many; J gene: TRBJ1-2; V gene: TRBV2; CDR3 protein: CASSEDREYGYTF; CDR3 DNA: TGTGCCAGCAGTGAAGACAGGGAATACGGCTACACCTTC
D gene: NA; clone size: NA; J gene: TRBJ2-3; V gene: TRBV28; CDR3 protein: CASSLTRGRADTQYF; CDR3 DNA: TGTGCCAGCAGTTTAACGCGGGGAAGGGCAGATACGCAGTATTTT
D gene: NA; clone size: NA; J gene: TRBJ2-2; V gene: TRBV30; CDR3 protein: CAWRRRFNTGELFF; CDR3 DNA: TGTGCCTGGCGTAGACGGTTTAACACCGGGGAGCTGTTTTTT
D gene: NA; clone size: few; J gene: TRBJ2-3; V gene: TRBV5-1; CDR3 protein: CASSLWRGGPSTDTQYF; CDR3 DNA: TGCGCCAGCAGCTTGTGGAGGGGAGGACCTAGCACAGATACGCAGTATTTT
D gene: TRBD1; clone size: NA; J gene: TRBJ2-7; V gene: TRBV15; CDR3 protein: CATSRVGTGTYEQYF; CDR3 DNA: TGTGCCACCAGCAGAGTGGGGACAGGGACCTACGAGCAGTACTTC
D gene: NA; clone size: few; J gene: TRBJ1-2; V gene: TRBV20-1; CDR3 protein: CSASYRDGYTF; CDR3 DNA: TGCAGTGCTAGCTACAGGGATGGCTACACCTTC
D gene: TRBD2; clone size: once; J gene: TRBJ2-3; V gene: TRBV5-4; CDR3 protein: CASSLGLAGAPISTDTQYF; CDR3 DNA: TGTGCCAGCAGCTTGGGCCTAGCGGGAGCACCCATTAGCACAGATACGCAGTATTTT
D gene: NA; clone size: few; J gene: TRBJ2-3; V gene: TRBV29-1; CDR3 protein: CSAAGQISTDTQYF; CDR3 DNA: TGCAGCGCCGCGGGACAGATTAGCACAGATACGCAGTATTTT
D gene: NA; clone size: NA; J gene: TRBJ2-2; V gene: TRBV7-4; CDR3 protein: CASSPRLVVKGELFF; CDR3 DNA: TGTGCCAGCAGCCCACGGCTAGTAGTAAAAGGGGAGCTGTTTTTT
D gene: NA; clone size: NA; J gene: TRBJ1-1; V gene: TRBV7-9; CDR3 protein: CASSLRGNTEAFF; CDR3 DNA: TGTGCCAGCAGCTTGAGAGGGAACACTGAAGCTTTCTTT
D gene: NA; clone size: few; J gene: TRBJ1-1; V gene: TRBV6-1; CDR3 protein: CASTSGANTEAFF; CDR3 DNA: TGTGCCTCTACCTCAGGGGCAAACACTGAAGCTTTCTTT
D gene: NA; clone size: NA; J gene: TRBJ2-1; V gene: TRBV6-4; CDR3 protein: CASSDLGRGKANEQFF; CDR3 DNA: TGTGCCAGCAGTGATCTGGGACGGGGCAAGGCAAATGAGCAGTTCTTC
D gene: TRBD2; clone size: NA; J gene: TRBJ2-1; V gene: TRBV12-3/TRBV12-4; CDR3 protein: CASSSSGAVQSEQFF; CDR3 DNA: TGTGCCAGCAGTTCGAGCGGGGCCGTACAATCTGAGCAGTTCTTC
D gene: TRBD1; clone size: few; J gene: TRBJ1-5; V gene: TRBV28; CDR3 protein: CASSLFWTGRYQPQHF; CDR3 DNA: TGTGCCAGCAGTTTGTTCTGGACAGGCCGATATCAGCCCCAGCATTTT
D gene: NA; clone size: many; J gene: TRBJ2-1; V gene: TRBV28; CDR3 protein: CASKPPLESSYNEQFF; CDR3 DNA: TGTGCCAGCAAGCCCCCCCTAGAGAGCTCCTACAATGAGCAGTTCTTC
D gene: NA; clone size: few; J gene: TRBJ1-1; V gene: TRBV3-1; CDR3 protein: CASSQGRLGTEAFF; CDR3 DNA: TGTGCCAGCAGCCAGGGACGGTTGGGCACTGAAGCTTTCTTT
D gene: TRBD2; clone size: few; J gene: TRBJ2-5; V gene: TRBV7-9; CDR3 protein: CASSLAGGRETQYF; CDR3 DNA: TGTGCCAGCAGCCTAGCGGGGGGGCGAGAGACCCAGTACTTC
D gene: NA; clone size: few; J gene: TRBJ1-3; V gene: TRBV2; CDR3 protein: CASGGYSGNTIYF; CDR3 DNA: TGTGCCAGTGGGGGCTACTCTGGAAACACCATATATTTT
D gene: TRBD1; clone size: few; J gene: TRBJ1-2; V gene: TRBV12-3/TRBV12-4; CDR3 protein: CATYNRAGQGIYGYTF; CDR3 DNA: TGTGCCACATACAATCGAGCGGGACAGGGAATCTATGGCTACACCTTC
D gene: NA; clone size: NA; J gene: TRBJ2-5; V gene: TRBV10-3; CDR3 protein: CAIRDSKETQYF; CDR3 DNA: TGTGCCATCAGGGACAGTAAAGAGACCCAGTACTTC